This T cell receptor (beta chain) was sequenced in a study of cytomegalovirus exposure and HLA in healthy donors. This PCR relied on a set of 60 Vbeta primers and 13 Jbeta primers. Data came from immunoSEQ multiplex PCR; TCRdb stores just in-frame clones and leaves some out. This table holds 150,000 to 200,000 clones, 60% to 85% found once. Per the germline V gene, CDR1 is SGHRS and CDR2 is YFSETQ. This CDR3 contains 13 residues. J was trimmed by 9 bases and V by 5 bases; bases with no gene match: 5. The material sequenced was PBMCs. This chain connects TRBV5-1 to TRBJ1-4; TRBD1 aligns across 9 bases. The clonotype was recovered from a woman aged 40-49 years in good health and CMV-seronegative. This chain's CDR3 is CASRMGQGKKLFF. CDR3 sequence (DNA): TGCGCCAGCAGAATGGGACAGGGTAAAAAACTGTTTTTT.